This T cell receptor (beta chain) comes out of a study of intratumoral heterogeneity in liver cancer. Study information: Most patients were male, with a median age of approximately 63 years.

Germline-derived CDR1 and CDR2 are MNHEY and SVGAGI. This CDR3 has 14 residues. V lost 5 bases to trimming and J lost 6 bases; unmatched junction nucleotides: 7. Sampled areas showed no macroscopic necrosis or hemorrhage. The method was immunoSEQ multiplex PCR; TCRdb's version includes in-frame clones alone and lacks a portion of them. The sample records about 20,000 clones, roughly 73% being singletons. This receptor was obtained from a woman aged 65 to 85 with hepatocellular carcinoma. The chain is built from TRBV6-5 and TRBJ1-1, with 9 positions matching TRBD1. This sample comprised tumor-adjacent normal tissue, obtained before any cancer treatment. The CDR3 loop reads CASSRQGGRAEAFF. CDR3 DNA: TGTGCCAGCAGTCGACAGGGGGGGAGGGCTGAAGCTTTCTTT.